This TCR beta chain was sequenced in a study of glioma-infiltrating T cells. V was trimmed by 5 bases and J by 0 bases, leaving 15 bases between them. Per germline, CDR1 SGHRS and CDR2 YFSETQ. This CDR3 spans 16 amino acids. TCR alpha and beta CDR3 regions were amplified from RNA using iRepertoire nested multiplex PCR. One-step reverse transcription and amplification started from roughly 100-400 ng of tissue mRNA or PBMC total RNA. In TCRdb, the multiplex PCR reads were re-called with MiXCR into one record per CDR3 protein. The sample gives 90,000 to 110,000 distinct CDR3 sequences, around 25% of which show up once; just under 35% is in the top ten. This clonotype was picked up a small number of times.

Sequences were obtained from glioma tissue, nonneoplastic brain tissue, or PBMCs (not recorded which). This chain uses TRBV5-1 with TRBJ1-3, with a possible D match to TRBD1 (6 bases). The clonotype originates from a human donor with low-grade glioma or glioblastoma, undergoing nonglioma brain surgery, or in good health (not recorded which). CDR3 protein: CASSVTGPSSGNTIYF. The CDR3 DNA reads as TGCGCCAGCAGTGTCACAGGGCCGAGCTCTGGAAACACCATATATTTT.